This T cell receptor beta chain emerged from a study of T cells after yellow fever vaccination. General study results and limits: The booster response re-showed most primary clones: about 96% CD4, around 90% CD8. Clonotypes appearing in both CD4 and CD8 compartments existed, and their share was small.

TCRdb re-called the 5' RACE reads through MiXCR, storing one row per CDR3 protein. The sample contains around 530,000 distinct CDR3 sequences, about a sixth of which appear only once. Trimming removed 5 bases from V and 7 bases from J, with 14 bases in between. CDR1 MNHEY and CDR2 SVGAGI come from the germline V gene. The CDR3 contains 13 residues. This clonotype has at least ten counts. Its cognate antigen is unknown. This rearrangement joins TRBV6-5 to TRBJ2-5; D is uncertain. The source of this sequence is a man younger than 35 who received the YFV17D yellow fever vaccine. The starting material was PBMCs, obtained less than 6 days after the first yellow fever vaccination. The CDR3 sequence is CASSNTAMGTQYF. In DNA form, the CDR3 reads TGTGCCAGCAGTAACACGGCCATGGGGACCCAGTACTTC.